This T cell receptor (beta chain) originates from a study of blood T cell repertoires in COVID-19. This CDR3 has 15 amino acids. The germline V gene has CDR1 LNHDA and CDR2 SQIVND (reference sequence). V lost 3 bases to trimming and J lost 1 base, with 7 bases between them. Profiled with immunoSEQ multiplex PCR; TCRdb holds only in-frame clones, not every one. The sample lists a few hundred thousand clones, 91% occurring once. All exposed participants met a person with COVID-19 within 2 weeks before entering the study. The receptor was isolated from a middle-aged woman who had been exposed to COVID-19. Sequenced: PBMCs or T cells enriched from blood (not recorded which). The J gene is TRBJ2-6, the V gene TRBV19, with D hard to call. The CDR3 sequence is CASSIGSSGANVLTF. CDR3 nucleotides: TGTGCCAGTAGTATCGGGTCTTCTGGGGCCAACGTCCTGACTTTC.